This TCR beta chain was captured by sequencing in a study of blood T cell repertoires in COVID-19. Study summary: Italy, Spain and the United States were the sources of the convalescent and acute COVID-19 samples.

Clones were sequenced by immunoSEQ multiplex PCR, and TCRdb holds only the in-frame ones, with some missing. The table has roughly 300,000 clones, around 87% seen once. V was cut by 6 bases and J by 7 bases, with 15 bases left in between. Germline lookup yields CDR1 SGHTA and CDR2 FQGNSA. The CDR3 has 13 residues. V and J are TRBV7-2 and TRBJ1-2, with D possibly TRBD1 on 6 matching bases. This TCR derives from a woman aged 50 to 65 who had recovered from COVID-19. Sequencing was done on a sample of peripheral blood. The CDR3 loop reads CASSRDRTSGYTF. Written as DNA, the CDR3 is TGTGCCAGCAGTCGTGACAGGACCTCTGGCTACACCTTC. Filled out from reference TRBV7-2 and TRBJ1-2, the complete variable domain reads GAGVSQSPSNKVTEKGKDVELRCDPISGHTALYWYRQSLGQGLEFLIYFQGNSAPDKSGLPSDRFSAERTGGSVSTLTIQRTQQEDSAVYLCASSRDRTSGYTFGSGTRLTVV.